This TCR beta chain was sequenced for a study of blood T cell repertoires in COVID-19. Study context: Samples came from the United States, Italy and Spain, spanning acute and convalescent COVID-19. In each case, the material was cDNA or gDNA derived from T cells, B-cell-depleted T cells, or PBMCs.

Generated by immunoSEQ multiplex PCR, the TCRdb table keeps only in-frame clones and is missing some. The sample includes under 200,000 clones, around 82% of them seen just once. Individuals drawn from about 26 US areas were about 18 to 90 years old. The germline V gene encodes CDR1 SGHRS and CDR2 YFSETQ. V was pared by 3 bases and J by 1 base, with 11 bases between. The CDR3 has 14 residues. The TCR was taken from a woman aged 55-69 years with acute COVID-19. V is TRBV5-1 and J is TRBJ2-7, with D possibly being TRBD1 (6 bases). The sequenced sample was PBMCs or T cells enriched from blood (not recorded which). The CDR3 spells CASSSVQGSYEQYF. The CDR3 DNA follows: TGCGCCAGCAGCTCTGTACAGGGTTCCTACGAGCAGTACTTC.